The present T cell receptor (beta chain) was sequenced within a study of tumor-infiltrating lymphocytes in primary liver carcinoma. This clonotype was seen ten or more times. Germline assignment: CDR1 MNHNY and CDR2 SVGAGI (reference sequence). J was trimmed by 7 bases and V by 2 bases; bases with no gene match: 9. This CDR3 is 16 amino acids long. Without any cell sorting, roughly 20-30 mg of bulk tissue yielded co-extracted RNA and DNA. Total RNA (approximately 500 ng) served as template for TCR beta cDNA synthesis primed by a constant-region primer. Construction of TCR beta libraries relied on three successive nested multiplex PCR rounds employing slightly modified ARM-PCR. Rounds one and two of PCR, each of 10 cycles, were primed with TRBV1-TRBV30 forward primers and a C-beta reverse primer. TCRdb reprocessed the multiplex PCR reads via MiXCR and lists one record per CDR3 protein. The table has 65,000 to 90,000 distinct CDR3 sequences, 65% to 80% seen once.

Source material: liver tumor tissue from sampling region 1. Subset noted: tumor region T1, superior pole. This clonotype was sampled from a man aged 35-49 years with primary liver carcinoma and hepatitis B virus infection. The chain has TRBV6-6 and TRBJ1-4; 8 bases agree with TRBD1. In nucleotides, the CDR3 is TGTGCCAGCAGTTACCTCCGGACAGGGAGAAGTGAAAAACTGTTTTTT. It translates to CASSYLRTGRSEKLFF.